These 9 T cell receptor beta chains came from one sample sequenced in a study of CD8 T cells in ankylosing spondylitis. These receptors are not linked to any known antigen. Regarding the study as a whole: A motif in TCR beta, a set of several highly homologous variants, appeared characteristic of ankylosing spondylitis blood.

TCRdb independently ran MiXCR on the 5' RACE reads; one entry per CDR3 protein. The profile shows some 840,000 distinct CDR3 sequences, 10% to 15% of them singletons. What was sequenced was blood, either unsorted or a sorted T cell fraction (not recorded which). Receptors were obtained from a male donor with ankylosing spondylitis.

Only a few counts were recorded for this clonotype. The chain carries TRBV20-1 and TRBJ1-1; D remains unclear. CDR1 and CDR2 from the germline V gene are DFQATT and SNEGSKA (reference sequence). The germline V and J ends were trimmed by 3 bases and 3 bases, with 14 bases remaining between them. The CDR3 is 14 amino acids. The CDR3 DNA sequence: TGCAGTGCTAGCAGACCCGGGCTTTACACTGAAGCTTTCTTT. This codes for CSASRPGLYTEAFF.

In its sample, this clonotype was seen a few times. This chain connects TRBV2 to TRBJ2-1; 10 positions match TRBD2. Germline CDR1 and CDR2: SNHLY and FYNNEI. The CDR3 covers 15 residues. J gave up 4 bases and V 3 bases, and 3 bases lay outside the gene matches. This CDR3 is CASSEELAGYNEQFF. The CDR3 DNA is TGTGCCAGCAGTGAGGAACTAGCGGGATACAATGAGCAGTTCTTC.

V usage is TRBV5-1 and J usage is TRBJ1-4, with TRBD1 identical over 8 bases. V was pared by 4 bases and J by 3 bases, with 2 bases of the junction left unmatched. This CDR3 comprises 14 residues. CDR1 and CDR2 (germline): SGHRS, YFSETQ. The CDR3 nucleotides read TGCGCCAGCAGCCCGGGACAGGCTAATGAAAAACTGTTTTTT. This gives the protein CASSPGQANEKLFF.

This chain uses TRBV10-3 with TRBJ2-1; a weak D match, TRBD2 (6 bases). The length of the CDR3 is 13 residues. The germline V and J ends were trimmed by 5 bases and 9 bases, with 14 bases remaining between them. The germline CDR1 and CDR2 sequences are ENHRY and SYGVKD. The chain's CDR3 is CAISSSGRGEQFF. The DNA of the CDR3 is TGTGCCATCAGTTCCTCGGGGCGGGGTGAGCAGTTCTTC.

In its sample, this clonotype was seen a few times. J is TRBJ2-2 and V is TRBV20-1, with a tentative D call TRBD1 (5 bases). This CDR3 spans 15 amino acids. With 3 bases removed from V and 1 base from J, the gap between germline ends came to 12 bases. Germline assignment: CDR1 DFQATT and CDR2 SNEGSKA (reference sequence). The CDR3 protein is CSASSRVENTGELFF. For the CDR3, the DNA is TGCAGTGCTAGTTCCAGGGTAGAGAACACCGGGGAGCTGTTTTTT.

V and J are TRBV2 and TRBJ2-1; no clear D. From germline, CDR1 is SNHLY and CDR2 FYNNEI. This CDR3 is built from 11 residues. The V end lost 8 bases, the J end lost 10 bases, and 12 bases lay between the germline ends. This chain's CDR3 is CASLLIGEQFF. The CDR3 DNA sequence: TGTGCCAGCCTTCTAATTGGGGAGCAGTTCTTC.

This clonotype was observed a handful of times. The rearrangement uses TRBV21-1 and TRBJ2-2. TRBV21-1 is shown as a pseudogene. This CDR3 comprises 13 residues. The CDR3 loop reads CASSKANTGELFF. In DNA, the CDR3 is TGTGCCAGCAGCAAGGCGAACACCGGGGAGCTGTTTTTT.

This clonotype was seen at least ten times. This chain uses TRBV7-3 with TRBJ2-1; no definite D call. Germline CDR1 reads SGHTA; CDR2 reads FQGTGA. This CDR3 region has 13 residues. V dropped 0 bases and J dropped 6 bases, with 6 bases sitting between them. CDR3 region: CASSLTRGNEQFF. The CDR3 DNA reads TGTGCCAGCAGCTTAACCCGAGGCAATGAGCAGTTCTTC.

This clonotype has more than one count but fewer than ten. The chain is built from TRBV20-1 and TRBJ2-7; D not certain. CDR1 and CDR2 from the germline V gene are DFQATT and SNEGSKA (reference sequence). V was trimmed by 0 bases and J by 7 bases, leaving 7 bases between them. The CDR3 contains 11 residues. CDR3 in amino acids: CSARDYKEQYF. The CDR3 bases are TGCAGTGCTAGAGATTATAAAGAGCAGTACTTC.